This entry describes one T cell receptor (beta chain). What it binds is unknown. Germline lookup yields CDR1 MNHNS and CDR2 SASEGT. The CDR3 length is 16 residues. Trimming took 4 bases from V and 6 from J; bases not matched to a gene: 12. MiXCR, applied by TCRdb to the reads, yields one record per CDR3 protein. The table shows some 900,000 distinct CDR3 sequences, with approximately 30% occurring only once. This entry belongs to a study of T cell repertoires in cytomegalovirus infection. The study, taken as a whole, reports: Clonotypes of TCR beta that were HLA-C-restricted and CMV-specific dominated the ex vivo response.

The chain employs TRBV6-1 and TRBJ2-1, with TRBD2 matching 7 bases. This TCR derives from a human donor in good health (CMV status not recorded). Some clones in this sample may be carry-over from other donors' samples. This sample comprised cultured CD8+ T cells from PBMCs, obtained from culture after CMV antigen stimulation. CDR3 region: CASSGGEGLWGNEQFF. The CDR3 region has the DNA TGTGCCAGCAGTGGCGGGGAGGGGTTATGGGGCAATGAGCAGTTCTTC.